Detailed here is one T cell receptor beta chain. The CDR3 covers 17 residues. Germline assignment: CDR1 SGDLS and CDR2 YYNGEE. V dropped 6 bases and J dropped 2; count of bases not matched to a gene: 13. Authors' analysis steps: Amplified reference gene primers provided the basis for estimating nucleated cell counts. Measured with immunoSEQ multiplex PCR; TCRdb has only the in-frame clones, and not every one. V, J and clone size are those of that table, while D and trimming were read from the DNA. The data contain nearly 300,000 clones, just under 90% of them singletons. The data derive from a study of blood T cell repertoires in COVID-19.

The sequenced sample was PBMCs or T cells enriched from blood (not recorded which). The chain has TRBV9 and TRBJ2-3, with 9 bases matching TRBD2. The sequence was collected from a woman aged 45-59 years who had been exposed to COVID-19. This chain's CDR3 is CASNSPLSGGPTDTQYF. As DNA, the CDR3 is TGTGCCAGCAACTCACCCTTGAGCGGGGGGCCCACAGATACGCAGTATTTT. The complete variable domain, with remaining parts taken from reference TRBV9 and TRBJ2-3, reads DSGVTQTPKHLITATGQRVTLRCSPRSGDLSVYWYQQSLDQGLQFLIQYYNGEERAKGNILERFSAQQFPDLHSELNLSSLELGDSALYFCASNSPLSGGPTDTQYFGPGTRLTVL.